This record concerns one T cell receptor (beta chain) sequence. The sample originates from a study of shared clonotypes between healthy human individuals. Study-level information: Contributing individuals were two females and a few males aged 18 to 49.

The CDR3 contains 15 residues. In germline, CDR1 is LNHNV, CDR2 YYDKDF (reference sequence). Losses at the gene ends were 4 bases for V and 6 bases for J; bases not matched to a gene: 5. Using immunoSEQ multiplex PCR, the repertoire was profiled, and TCRdb retains in-frame clones only, with some absent. The sample includes around 1,900,000 clones, around 93% of them seen just once. Terminally differentiated effector memory CD45RA+ cells were excluded from the naive CD8 cells, which were CD45RO-negative and positively selected for CCR7. The sequence was obtained from a man aged 18-30 years in good health. Some clones in this sample may be carry-over from other donors' samples. What was sequenced was naive CD8+ T cells from PBMCs. The gene calls are TRBV15 and TRBJ2-2; 10 positions match TRBD2. CDR3 amino acids: CATSIKREGPGELFF. CDR3 nucleotides: TGTGCCACCAGCATTAAGCGGGAGGGCCCCGGGGAGCTGTTTTTT.